The 5 T cell receptor beta chains below were found in one sample sequenced in a study of beta chain features in type 1 diabetes. Expressed TCRB transcripts were sequenced after all isolated RNA was converted to cDNA. Assay used: immunoSEQ multiplex PCR; TCRdb lists only in-frame clones, some missing. The table has 240,000 or so clones, over 65% seen once. What was sequenced was naive CD4+ T cells from blood. Every receptor here comes from a man aged 25 to 40 in good health.

As concerns this clone: The sample holds other DNA sequences that translate to the same CDR3. The chain carries TRBV29-1 and TRBJ2-4; TRBD2 agrees at 9 bases. This CDR3 comprises 15 residues. Trimming at V came to 6 bases and at J to 0 bases, leaving 6 bases not matched to a gene. Germline V gene lookup returns CDR1 SQVTM and CDR2 ANQGSEA. CDR3 nucleotides: TGCAGCGTAGGGCTAGCGGGGCTAGCCAAAAACATTCAGTACTTC. This encodes CSVGLAGLAKNIQYF.

The gene calls are TRBV30 and TRBJ2-5, with 13 bases lining up with TRBD2. The CDR3 sequence is 14 residues long. The germline V gene encodes CDR1 GTSNPN and CDR2 SVGIG (reference sequence). V gave up 5 bases and J gave up 5 bases; unmatched junction bases: 5. CDR3 DNA: TGTGCCTGGGCGACGGGACTAGCGGGGGAGACCCAGTACTTC. Its translation: CAWATGLAGETQYF.

This clone came up once. This chain connects TRBV25-1 to TRBJ1-4; the D is unclear. Germline CDR1 reads MGHDK; CDR2 reads SYGVNS. Trimming took off 4 bases at V and 7 bases at J, with 10 bases between the two ends. CDR3 length equals 13 residues. The CDR3 DNA is TGTGCCAGCAGTGCGAGGGCTACTGAAAAACTGTTTTTT. Encoded protein: CASSARATEKLFF. The full variable domain, completed using reference TRBV25-1 and TRBJ1-4, is EADIYQTPRYLVIGTGKKITLECSQTMGHDKMYWYQQDPGMELHLIHYSYGVNSTEKGDLSSESTVSRIRTEHFPLTLESARPSHTSQYLCASSARATEKLFFGSGTQLSVL.

This sequence joins TRBV7-2 and TRBJ2-4, with a weak D call TRBD1 (6 bases). This CDR3 has 15 amino acids. CDR1 is SGHTA and CDR2 is FQGNSA in the germline V gene. V lost 6 bases, J lost 2 bases, and 14 bases lay in between. The CDR3 is CASRAGGNPKNIQYF. CDR3 DNA sequence: TGTGCCAGCAGGGCTGGGGGCAACCCCAAAAACATTCAGTACTTC.

The CDR3 protein is CASSAGLAGGNEQFF. The CDR3 bases are TGTGCCAGCAGCGCGGGACTAGCGGGAGGGAATGAGCAGTTCTTC. The chain joins TRBV9 to TRBJ2-1, with 16 bases identical to TRBD2. Germline V gene data show CDR1 as SGDLS and CDR2 as YYNGEE. Unmatched junction bases numbered 1, after V lost 3 bases and J lost 7 bases. The length of the CDR3 is 15 residues.